The rows below give T cell receptor beta chains drawn from one sample of a study of cytomegalovirus exposure and HLA in healthy donors. Profiling relied on immunoSEQ multiplex PCR, and the TCRdb table lists in-frame clones only, not all of them. Among about 240,000 clones listed, around 87% were seen once. The specimen sequenced was PBMCs. The receptors stem from a young man in good health and CMV-seronegative. Each CDR3 is given with its conserved first and last residue. Each record gives: D gene, V gene, J gene, clone size, CDR3 DNA, CDR3 protein. D genes are given only for firm matches. A clone size is listed for some rows: how often the clone was seen (once, few, many), or a class if it is expanded.

>TRBD2|TRBV28|TRBJ2-5|NA
TGTGCCAGCAAATTGGCGGGAGAATTAGGGACCCAGTACTTC
CASKLAGELGTQYF
>NA|TRBV7-9|TRBJ2-7|NA
TGTGCCAGCAGCGCGACGGGTCCCGATTACTCCTACGAGCAGTACTTC
CASSATGPDYSYEQYF
>NA|TRBV28|TRBJ2-7|NA
TGTGCCAGCAGTGTATGGGCAAACGAGCAGTACTTC
CASSVWANEQYF
>TRBD1|TRBV5-1|TRBJ2-4|NA
TGCGCCAGCAGCCTCCCGACAGGGGGGAACATTCAGTACTTC
CASSLPTGGNIQYF
>NA|TRBV5-6|TRBJ2-7|NA
TGTGCCAGCAGCTTGGCTTCCTACGAGCAGTACTTC
CASSLASYEQYF
>TRBD2|TRBV6-5|TRBJ2-1|NA
TGTGCCAGCAGTCAGACTAGCGGGAGGGCCGGAGTTCAGTTCTTC
CASSQTSGRAGVQFF
>TRBD1|TRBV27|TRBJ2-7|NA
TGTGCCAGCAGTTTCGTCACCGGGACAGGGTCGTACGAGCAGTACTTC
CASSFVTGTGSYEQYF
>NA|TRBV27|TRBJ1-1|NA
TGTGCCAGCAGTTTAGGGCCCGATGGTGACACTGAAGCTTTCTTT
CASSLGPDGDTEAFF
>TRBD2|TRBV6-4|TRBJ2-5|few
TGTGCCAGCAGTGTCGCCCCGGTTAGCGGGAGGGGGTCCCAGTACTTC
CASSVAPVSGRGSQYF
>NA|TRBV18|TRBJ2-5|NA
TGTGCCAGCTCACCCGACGCCGAGGGTGGAGAGACCCAGTACTTC
CASSPDAEGGETQYF
>NA|TRBV18|TRBJ1-2|NA
TGTGCCAGCTCACCGGGCAGGGTGGGCTATGGCTACACCTTC
CASSPGRVGYGYTF
>TRBD1|TRBV19|TRBJ2-5|NA
TGTGCCAGTAGTCTTGGACAGGGCTGGGAGACCCAGTACTTC
CASSLGQGWETQYF
>NA|TRBV6-4|TRBJ2-2|NA
TGTGCCAGCAGTGATATCAGGTCCGGGGAGCTGTTTTTT
CASSDIRSGELFF
>NA|TRBV25-1|TRBJ1-2|NA
TGTGCCAGCAGTGAATCGATCCCCTTGACAGCTAACTATGGCTACACCTTC
CASSESIPLTANYGYTF
>NA|TRBV28|TRBJ2-5|NA
TGTGCCAGCAGCAAAATCTCGGGCAGGGGTGAGACCCAGTACTTC
CASSKISGRGETQYF
>NA|TRBV12-5|TRBJ1-6|NA
TGTGCTAGTGGTTTGGTACTTCCAGGGGTAAGGTCACCCCTCCACTTT
CASGLVLPGVRSPLHF
>TRBD2|TRBV4-3|TRBJ2-5|NA
TGCGCCAGCAGTTGGACTAGCGGGGGGGAAGAGACCCAGTACTTC
CASSWTSGGEETQYF
>NA|TRBV5-1|TRBJ1-2|NA
TGCGCCAGCAGCTACGGGGGAAACTATGGCTACACCTTC
CASSYGGNYGYTF
>TRBD1|TRBV7-9|TRBJ1-4|NA
TGTGCCAGCAGCTTACCCTGGGGACAGGGGCCCCTTAATGAAAAACTGTTTTTT
CASSLPWGQGPLNEKLFF
>TRBD2|TRBV2|TRBJ2-1|NA
TGTGCCAGCAGTGTAGCTAGCGGGGGGGCCAATGAGCAGTTCTTC
CASSVASGGANEQFF
>NA|TRBV5-1|TRBJ1-1|once
TGCGCCAGCAGCTTGGAGGGGCTCATGAACACTGAAGCTTTCTTT
CASSLEGLMNTEAFF
>NA|TRBV4-3|TRBJ1-2|NA
TGCGCCAGCAGCCAAGATAACCAGGGGACCTACTATGGCTACACCTTC
CASSQDNQGTYYGYTF
>NA|TRBV11-3|TRBJ2-7|NA
TGTGCCAGCAGCTCCGGGACTCCCGATTACGAGCAGTACTTC
CASSSGTPDYEQYF
>NA|TRBV4-3|TRBJ2-1|NA
TGCGCCAGCAGCCAAGATGGCGGGGCCTTTAGGAATGAGCAGTTCTTC
CASSQDGGAFRNEQFF
>TRBD1|TRBV7-2|TRBJ1-3|few
TGTGCCAGCAGCATTACCGGGACAGATCGAAACACCATATATTTT
CASSITGTDRNTIYF
>NA|TRBV4-1|TRBJ2-7|few
TGCGCCAGCAGCCAAACCACTCCCTACGAGCAGTACTTC
CASSQTTPYEQYF
>TRBD2|TRBV28|TRBJ2-1|NA
TGTGCCAGCAGTTCCGGGGGGGCCTTCAGTGAGCAGTTCTTC
CASSSGGAFSEQFF
>NA|TRBV27|TRBJ1-2|NA
TGTGCCAGCAGTCCTCGCGCCGGGCAGGGCTATGGCTACACCTTC
CASSPRAGQGYGYTF
>NA|TRBV2|TRBJ1-3|NA
TGTGCCAGCAGAACAGGGATATTAGAAAACACCATATATTTT
CASRTGILENTIYF
>NA|TRBV10-3|TRBJ2-1|NA
TGTGCCATCGAGGGTATGGGCAATGAGCAGTTCTTC
CAIEGMGNEQFF
>NA|TRBV5-1|TRBJ1-1|NA
TGCGCCAGCAGCCAGGGAGGAGGCGCTGAAGCTTTCTTT
CASSQGGGAEAFF
>NA|TRBV5-1|TRBJ2-7|NA
TGCGCCAGCAGCTTGATACGGGGGGCCTCCTCCTACGAGCAGTACTTC
CASSLIRGASSYEQYF
>TRBD1|TRBV29-1|TRBJ1-2|NA
TGCAGCGCGTGGACAGGGGGGAACTATGGCTACACCTTC
CSAWTGGNYGYTF
>TRBD2|TRBV28|TRBJ2-7|NA
TGTGCCAGCAGCCGGGAGGGTGAGTACGAGCAGTACTTC
CASSREGEYEQYF
>NA|TRBV7-6|TRBJ2-7|NA
TGTGCCAGCAGCTTAGTACGTGCGCAGGGGAGCGAGCAGTACTTC
CASSLVRAQGSEQYF
>NA|TRBV5-4|TRBJ1-2|NA
TGTGCCAGCAGCTTGAATGCAGGGGACGCTGGCTACACCTTC
CASSLNAGDAGYTF
>TRBD2|TRBV7-3|TRBJ2-5|NA
TGTGCCAGCAGCGCCAGCGGGAGCGAGACCCAGTACTTC
CASSASGSETQYF
>NA|TRBV15|TRBJ2-7|NA
TGTGCCACCAGCAGAGATCGCTCCTACGAGCAGTACTTC
CATSRDRSYEQYF
>TRBD2|TRBV19|TRBJ2-5|NA
TGTGCCAGTAGTAGCGGGAGGGCCCAAGAGACCCAGTACTTC
CASSSGRAQETQYF
>TRBD2|TRBV7-7|TRBJ2-5|NA
TGTGCTAGCAGCACCAGCGGGAGCCAAGAGACCCAGTACTTC
CASSTSGSQETQYF
>NA|TRBV10-3|TRBJ1-2|NA
TGTGCCATCAGTGAGTCGAAGACTCCCAATGGCTACACCTTC
CAISESKTPNGYTF
>NA|TRBV4-3|TRBJ1-2|NA
TGCGCCAGCAGCCAAGCTTCGTCCGGGGACAATTCCTATGGCTACACCTTC
CASSQASSGDNSYGYTF
>TRBD1|TRBV4-2|TRBJ2-1|once
TGTGCCAGCAGCCAAGAAGGACAGGGTAGGATGAATGAGCAGTTCTTC
CASSQEGQGRMNEQFF
>TRBD2|TRBV18|TRBJ2-2|NA
TGTGCCAGCTCCCCAACTGGACTAGTCTCCGGGGAGCTGTTTTTT
CASSPTGLVSGELFF
>TRBD2|TRBV5-1|TRBJ2-1|NA
TGCGCCAGCAGCTTGCTAGCGGGGGCCATCTACAATGAGCAGTTCTTC
CASSLLAGAIYNEQFF
>TRBD1|TRBV4-1|TRBJ2-5|NA
TGCGCCAGCAGCCAGCAACAGGGGATCGGAGAGACCCAGTACTTC
CASSQQQGIGETQYF
>NA|TRBV28|TRBJ1-2|NA
TGTGCCACCCGCGCGCAGGCAGATGGCTACACCTTC
CATRAQADGYTF
>NA|TRBV5-1|TRBJ2-5|NA
TGCGCCAGCAGCTTCGCTGGCGAGACCCAGTACTTC
CASSFAGETQYF
>NA|TRBV2|TRBJ2-5|NA
TGTGCCAGCAGCGGGGACTCCCTGACGGAGACCCAGTACTTC
CASSGDSLTETQYF
>NA|TRBV7-6|TRBJ1-3|NA
TGTGCCAGCAGCTCAGAAAACCCAGGGGTTGGAAACACCATATATTTT
CASSSENPGVGNTIYF
>TRBD2|TRBV10-3|TRBJ2-1|NA
TGTGCCATCAGTGAAGGAGCGGGAGGGAATTATGAGCAGTTCTTC
CAISEGAGGNYEQFF
>NA|TRBV28|TRBJ1-4|NA
TGTGCCAGCACCACGGTGGGCAGTGGATTTGAAAAACTGTTTTTT
CASTTVGSGFEKLFF
>NA|TRBV10-2|TRBJ2-1|NA
TGCGCCAGCAGTGACCAGGCCCTCAGTAGGAATGAGCAGTTCTTC
CASSDQALSRNEQFF
>TRBD1|TRBV19|TRBJ1-1|NA
TGTGCCAGTAGATCTTGGGACAGGGGAACTGAAGCTTTCTTT
CASRSWDRGTEAFF
>NA|TRBV5-6|TRBJ2-1|NA
TGTGCCAGCAGCTTGGTATCCACTAACAATGAGCAGTTCTTC
CASSLVSTNNEQFF
>TRBD2|TRBV2|TRBJ2-1|NA
TGTGCCAGCAGCCTAGCGGGGGCGCGGGAGCAGTTCTTC
CASSLAGAREQFF
>TRBD1|TRBV28|TRBJ1-5|NA
TGTGCCAGCAAGCCATCAGGGGGAAGGGGCGATCAGCCCCAGCATTTT
CASKPSGGRGDQPQHF